The rows below give T cell receptor beta chains drawn from one sample of a study of T cells in localized non-small cell lung cancer. The protocol was immunoSEQ multiplex PCR, while the TCRdb copy is restricted to in-frame clones and leaves out a portion. Here the sample spans 28,000 or so clones, roughly 90% being singletons. Sequenced here: peripheral blood, sampled before any cancer treatment. The source of these receptors is an older female donor with stage II squamous cell lung carcinoma. Both conserved end residues are part of each CDR3. D genes are given only for firm matches. Clone size is not always given. Where it is, it says once, few, many or a class for expanded clones.

abundance,len,j_gene,v_gene,d_gene,CDR3aa,CDR3nt
.,15,TRBJ2-2,TRBV5-4,.,CASSSGTVNTGELFF,TGTGCCAGCAGCTCCGGGACGGTTAACACCGGGGAGCTGTTTTTT
.,11,TRBJ2-3,TRBV28,.,CASSSPSKMYF,TGTGCCAGCAGTTCGCCTAGCAAAATGTATTTT
.,15,TRBJ2-1,TRBV2,TRBD2,CASRWLAGEYNEQFF,TGTGCCAGCAGGTGGCTAGCGGGGGAGTACAATGAGCAGTTCTTC
.,11,TRBJ2-3,TRBV20-1,.,CSALAADTQYF,TGCAGTGCGCTTGCAGCAGATACGCAGTATTTT
once,12,TRBJ1-5,TRBV5-6,.,CASSFRAQPQHF,TGTGCCAGCAGCTTCAGGGCTCAGCCCCAGCATTTT
once,13,TRBJ1-2,TRBV19,.,CASSPQGDYGYTF,TGTGCCAGTAGTCCTCAGGGAGACTATGGCTACACCTTC
.,14,TRBJ2-3,TRBV15,.,CATSRRGITDTQYF,TGTGCCACCAGCAGACGGGGAATCACAGATACGCAGTATTTT
.,12,TRBJ1-2,TRBV7-2,.,CASSLVSYGYTF,TGTGCCAGCAGCTTAGTTAGCTATGGCTACACCTTC
.,15,TRBJ2-3,TRBV7-3,TRBD1,CASSYGRQGADTQYF,TGTGCCAGCAGCTATGGGCGACAGGGTGCAGATACGCAGTATTTT
once,18,TRBJ2-5,TRBV7-3,TRBD2,CASSSETSGGTGPETQYF,TGTGCCAGCAGCTCGGAGACTAGCGGGGGGACTGGTCCAGAGACCCAGTACTTC
.,16,TRBJ2-1,TRBV10-2,TRBD2,CASGLAGGLRYNEQFF,TGCGCCAGCGGACTAGCGGGAGGATTAAGATACAATGAGCAGTTCTTC
.,14,TRBJ2-5,TRBV5-1,.,CASSLDAHQETQYF,TGCGCCAGCAGCTTGGATGCGCACCAAGAGACCCAGTACTTC
.,14,TRBJ1-1,TRBV19,.,CASSQFDGYTEAFF,TGTGCCAGTAGTCAGTTCGACGGTTACACTGAAGCTTTCTTT
.,16,TRBJ2-3,TRBV9,.,CASSVDGGKGRGTQYF,TGTGCCAGCAGCGTAGATGGCGGGAAGGGTCGGGGTACGCAGTATTTT
.,16,TRBJ2-2,TRBV5-8,.,CASSHDWEPVTGELFF,TGTGCCAGCAGCCACGATTGGGAACCGGTCACCGGGGAGCTGTTTTTT
.,15,TRBJ2-1,TRBV27,TRBD2,CASSSQLAGYNEQFF,TGTGCCAGCAGTTCTCAACTAGCGGGGTACAATGAGCAGTTCTTC
.,14,TRBJ2-3,TRBV10-1,.,CASSETLPLDTQYF,TGCGCCAGCAGTGAGACCTTGCCATTAGATACGCAGTATTTT
.,13,TRBJ2-1,TRBV11-3,.,CASSENSYNEQFF,TGTGCCAGCAGCGAGAACTCCTACAATGAGCAGTTCTTC
.,14,TRBJ1-1,TRBV19,.,CASSIPGGSAEAFF,TGTGCCAGTAGTATCCCCGGCGGGAGCGCTGAAGCTTTCTTT
.,13,TRBJ2-2,TRBV6-1,.,CASRYQNTGELFF,TGTGCCAGCAGATACCAGAACACCGGGGAGCTGTTTTTT
few,13,TRBJ1-2,TRBV19,TRBD1,CASSRDRGYGYTF,TGTGCCAGTAGCCGTGACAGGGGTTATGGCTACACCTTC
.,15,TRBJ2-3,TRBV9,TRBD2,CASMKGGGAPDTQYF,TGTGCCAGCATGAAGGGCGGGGGGGCCCCAGATACGCAGTATTTT
.,15,TRBJ2-7,TRBV11-3,.,CASSHSGGTSYEQYF,TGTGCCAGCAGTCATTCAGGGGGGACCTCCTACGAGCAGTACTTC
.,12,TRBJ2-5,TRBV29-1,.,CSVVVGGETQYF,TGCAGCGTTGTTGTGGGGGGAGAGACCCAGTACTTC
.,13,TRBJ1-1,TRBV5-1,.,CASSFEMNTEAFF,TGCGCCAGCAGCTTTGAGATGAACACTGAAGCTTTCTTT